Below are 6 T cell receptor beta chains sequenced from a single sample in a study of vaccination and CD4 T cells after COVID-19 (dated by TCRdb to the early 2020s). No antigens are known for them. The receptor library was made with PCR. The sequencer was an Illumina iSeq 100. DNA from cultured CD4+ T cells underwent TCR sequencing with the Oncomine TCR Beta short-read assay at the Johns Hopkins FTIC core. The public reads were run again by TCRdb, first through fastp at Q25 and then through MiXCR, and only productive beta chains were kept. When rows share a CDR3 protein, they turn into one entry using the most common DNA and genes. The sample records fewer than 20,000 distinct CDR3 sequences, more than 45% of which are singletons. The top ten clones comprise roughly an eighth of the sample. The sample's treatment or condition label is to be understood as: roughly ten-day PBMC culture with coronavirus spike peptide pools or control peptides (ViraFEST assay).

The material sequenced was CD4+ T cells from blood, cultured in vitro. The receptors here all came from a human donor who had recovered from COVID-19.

The CDR3 region is CSAPRAGTTSYEQYF. The CDR3 DNA is TGCAGTGCCCCAAGGGCCGGGACTACATCCTACGAGCAGTACTTC. V is TRBV20-1 and J is TRBJ2-7; 7 bases fit TRBD2. Germline trimming cut 6 bases from V and 1 base from J; bases unmatched to any gene: 12. Germline values: CDR1 DFQATT, CDR2 SNEGSKA (reference sequence). The CDR3 has 15 residues.

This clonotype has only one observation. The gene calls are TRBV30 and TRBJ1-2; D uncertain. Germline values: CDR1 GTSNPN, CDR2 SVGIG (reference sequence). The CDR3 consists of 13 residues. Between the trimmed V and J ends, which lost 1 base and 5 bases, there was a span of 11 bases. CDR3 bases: TGTGCCTGGAGTGACGGGTCGATTTATGGCTACACCTTC. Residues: CAWSDGSIYGYTF.

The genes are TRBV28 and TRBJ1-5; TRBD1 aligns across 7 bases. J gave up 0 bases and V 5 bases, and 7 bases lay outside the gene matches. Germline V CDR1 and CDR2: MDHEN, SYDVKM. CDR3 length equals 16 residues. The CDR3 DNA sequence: TGTGCCAGCAGTGTCCACAGGGGTGATAGCAATCAGCCCCAGCATTTT. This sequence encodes CASSVHRGDSNQPQHF.

The CDR3 nucleotides read TGTGCCAGCAGTTTAGCACAATTGAAAAACATTCAGTACTTC. Its translation is CASSLAQLKNIQYF. The V and J genes are TRBV28 and TRBJ2-4; no definite D call. The CDR3 totals 14 residues. Trimming stripped 2 bases from V and 4 bases from J, with 9 bases between. Germline CDR1 reads MDHEN; CDR2 reads SYDVKM.

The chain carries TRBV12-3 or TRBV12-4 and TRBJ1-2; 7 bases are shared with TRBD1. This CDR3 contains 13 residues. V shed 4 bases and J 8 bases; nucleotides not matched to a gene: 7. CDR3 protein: CASSSTGMGGYTF. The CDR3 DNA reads TGTGCCAGCAGTTCGACAGGGATGGGGGGCTACACCTTC.

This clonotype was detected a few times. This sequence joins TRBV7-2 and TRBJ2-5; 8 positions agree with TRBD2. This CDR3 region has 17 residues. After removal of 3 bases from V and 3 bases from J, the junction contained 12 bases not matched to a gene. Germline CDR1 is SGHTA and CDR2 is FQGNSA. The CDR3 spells CASSFSALVSGKETQYF. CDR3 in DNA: TGTGCCAGCAGCTTTAGCGCCCTTGTTAGCGGGAAAGAGACCCAGTACTTC.